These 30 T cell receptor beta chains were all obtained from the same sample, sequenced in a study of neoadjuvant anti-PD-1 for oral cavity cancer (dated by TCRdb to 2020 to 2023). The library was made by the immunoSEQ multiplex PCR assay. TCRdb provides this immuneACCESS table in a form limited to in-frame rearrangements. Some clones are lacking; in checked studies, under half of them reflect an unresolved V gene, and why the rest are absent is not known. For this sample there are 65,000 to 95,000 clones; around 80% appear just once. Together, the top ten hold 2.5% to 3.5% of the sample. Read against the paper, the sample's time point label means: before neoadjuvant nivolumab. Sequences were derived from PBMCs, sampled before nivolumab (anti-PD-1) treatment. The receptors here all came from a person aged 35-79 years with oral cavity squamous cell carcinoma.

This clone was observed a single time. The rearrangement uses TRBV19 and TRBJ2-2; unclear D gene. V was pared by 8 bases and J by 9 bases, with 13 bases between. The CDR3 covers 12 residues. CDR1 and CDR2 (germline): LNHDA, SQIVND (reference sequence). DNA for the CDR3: TGTGCCAGTCATAATTTAAAGAGGGAGCTGTTTTTT. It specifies CASHNLKRELFF.

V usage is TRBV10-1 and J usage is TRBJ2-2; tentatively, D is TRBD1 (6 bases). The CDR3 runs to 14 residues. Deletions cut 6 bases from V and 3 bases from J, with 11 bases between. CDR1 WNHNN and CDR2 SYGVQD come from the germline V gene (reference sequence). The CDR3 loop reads CASRQDSYTGELFF. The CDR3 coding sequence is TGCGCCAGCAGGCAGGACAGTTACACCGGGGAGCTGTTTTTT.

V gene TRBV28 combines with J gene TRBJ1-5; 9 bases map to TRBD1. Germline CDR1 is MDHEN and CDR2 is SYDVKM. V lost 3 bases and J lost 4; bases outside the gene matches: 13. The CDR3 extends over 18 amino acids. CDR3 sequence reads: CASSFGGQGVRRNQPQHF. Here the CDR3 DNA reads TGTGCCAGCAGTTTTGGGGGACAGGGCGTTCGCCGGAATCAGCCCCAGCATTTT.

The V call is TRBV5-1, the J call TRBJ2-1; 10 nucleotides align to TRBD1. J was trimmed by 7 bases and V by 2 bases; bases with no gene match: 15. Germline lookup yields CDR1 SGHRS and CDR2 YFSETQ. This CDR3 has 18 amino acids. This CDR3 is CASSFSYAGTGASNEQFF. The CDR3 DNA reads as TGCGCCAGCAGCTTTTCATACGCCGGGACAGGGGCTTCTAATGAGCAGTTCTTC.

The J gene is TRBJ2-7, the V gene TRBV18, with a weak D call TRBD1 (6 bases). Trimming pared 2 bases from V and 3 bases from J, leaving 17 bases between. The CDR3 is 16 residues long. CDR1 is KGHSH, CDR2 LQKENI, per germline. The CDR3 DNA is TGTGCCAGCTCACCAAGGTTACAGGGTACAAACTACGAGCAGTACTTC. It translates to CASSPRLQGTNYEQYF.

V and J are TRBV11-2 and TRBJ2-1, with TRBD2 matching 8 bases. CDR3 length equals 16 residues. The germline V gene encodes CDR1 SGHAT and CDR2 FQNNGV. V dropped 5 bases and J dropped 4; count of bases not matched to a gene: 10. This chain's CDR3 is CASSELAGTSYNEQFF. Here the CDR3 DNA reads TGTGCCAGCAGCGAATTAGCGGGAACTTCTTACAATGAGCAGTTCTTC.

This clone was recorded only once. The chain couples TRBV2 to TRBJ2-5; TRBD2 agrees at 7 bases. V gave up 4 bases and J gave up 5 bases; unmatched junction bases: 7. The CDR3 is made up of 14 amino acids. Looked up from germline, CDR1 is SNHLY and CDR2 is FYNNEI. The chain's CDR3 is CASSGTSSRETQYF. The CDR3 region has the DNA TGTGCCAGCAGTGGGACTAGTAGTCGTGAGACCCAGTACTTC.

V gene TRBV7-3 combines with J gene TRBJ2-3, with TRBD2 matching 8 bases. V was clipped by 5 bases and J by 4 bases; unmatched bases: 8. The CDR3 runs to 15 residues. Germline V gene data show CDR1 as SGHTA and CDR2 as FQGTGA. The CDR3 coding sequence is TGTGCCAGCAGCACGAGCGGGAGCCTTGCAGATACGCAGTATTTT. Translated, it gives CASSTSGSLADTQYF.

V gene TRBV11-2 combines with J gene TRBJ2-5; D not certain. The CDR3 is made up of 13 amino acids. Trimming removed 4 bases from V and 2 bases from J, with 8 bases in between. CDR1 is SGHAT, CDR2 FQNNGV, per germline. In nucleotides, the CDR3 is TGTGCCAGCAGCTCGGGCCTTCAAGAGACCCAGTACTTC. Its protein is CASSSGLQETQYF. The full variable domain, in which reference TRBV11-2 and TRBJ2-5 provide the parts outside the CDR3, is EAGVAQSPRYKIIEKRQSVAFWCNPISGHATLYWYQQILGQGPKLLIQFQNNGVVDDSQLPKDRFSAERLKGVDSTLKIQPAKLEDSAVYLCASSSGLQETQYFGPGTRLLVL.

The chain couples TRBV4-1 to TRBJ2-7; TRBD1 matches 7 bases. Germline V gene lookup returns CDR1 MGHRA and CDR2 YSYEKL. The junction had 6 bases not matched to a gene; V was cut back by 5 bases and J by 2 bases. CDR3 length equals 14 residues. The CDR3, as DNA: TGCGCCAGCAGCTACCCGGACAGGACCTACGAGCAGTACTTC. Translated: CASSYPDRTYEQYF.

The CDR3 sequence is CAISDHTSGRSYEQYF. The CDR3 region has the DNA TGTGCCATCAGTGATCATACTAGCGGGAGGTCCTACGAGCAGTACTTC. This chain links TRBV10-3 with TRBJ2-7; TRBD2 matches 12 bases. Germline assignment: CDR1 ENHRY and CDR2 SYGVKD. The CDR3 has 16 amino acids. Trimming at V came to 3 bases and at J to 1 base, leaving 4 bases not matched to a gene.

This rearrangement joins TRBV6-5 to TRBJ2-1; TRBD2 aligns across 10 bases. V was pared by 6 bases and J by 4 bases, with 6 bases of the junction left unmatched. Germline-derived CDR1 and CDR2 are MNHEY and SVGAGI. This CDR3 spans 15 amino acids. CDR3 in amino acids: CASSRERGGYNEQFF. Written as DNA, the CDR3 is TGTGCCAGCAGCCGAGAGCGGGGGGGATACAATGAGCAGTTCTTC.

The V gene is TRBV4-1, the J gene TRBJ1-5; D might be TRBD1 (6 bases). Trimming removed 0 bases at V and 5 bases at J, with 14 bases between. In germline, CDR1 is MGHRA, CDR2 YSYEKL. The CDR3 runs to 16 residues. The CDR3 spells CASSQDTGTKYQPQHF. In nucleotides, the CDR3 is TGCGCCAGCAGCCAAGATACGGGGACAAAGTATCAGCCCCAGCATTTT.

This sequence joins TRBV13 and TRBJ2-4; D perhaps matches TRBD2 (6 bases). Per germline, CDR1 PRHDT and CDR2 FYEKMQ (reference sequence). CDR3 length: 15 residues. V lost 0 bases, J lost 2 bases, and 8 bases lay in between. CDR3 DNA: TGTGCCAGCAGCTTAGGGCGGGACCCCAAAAACATTCAGTACTTC. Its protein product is CASSLGRDPKNIQYF.

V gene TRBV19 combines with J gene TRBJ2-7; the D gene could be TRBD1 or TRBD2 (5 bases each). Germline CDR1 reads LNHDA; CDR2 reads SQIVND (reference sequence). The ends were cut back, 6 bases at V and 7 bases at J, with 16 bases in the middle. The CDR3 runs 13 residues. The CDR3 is CASSPGRTIEQYF. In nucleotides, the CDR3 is TGTGCCAGTAGCCCGGGACGGACCATTGAGCAGTACTTC. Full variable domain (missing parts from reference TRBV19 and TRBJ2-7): DGGITQSPKYLFRKEGQNVTLSCEQNLNHDAMYWYRQDPGQGLRLIYYSQIVNDFQKGDIAEGYSVSREKKESFPLTVTSAQKNPTAFYLCASSPGRTIEQYFGPGTRLTVT.

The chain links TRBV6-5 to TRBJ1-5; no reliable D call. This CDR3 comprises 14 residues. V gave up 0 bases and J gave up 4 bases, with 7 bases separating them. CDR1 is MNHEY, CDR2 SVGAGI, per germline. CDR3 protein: CASSYSVTNQPQHF. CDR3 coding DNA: TGTGCCAGCAGTTACTCGGTAACTAATCAGCCCCAGCATTTT.

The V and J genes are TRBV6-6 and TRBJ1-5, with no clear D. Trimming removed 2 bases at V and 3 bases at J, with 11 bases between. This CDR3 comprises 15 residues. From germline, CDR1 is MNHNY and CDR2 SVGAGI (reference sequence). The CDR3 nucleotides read TGTGCCAGCAGTTACGGCCCGGAAACCAATCAGCCCCAGCATTTT. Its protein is CASSYGPETNQPQHF.

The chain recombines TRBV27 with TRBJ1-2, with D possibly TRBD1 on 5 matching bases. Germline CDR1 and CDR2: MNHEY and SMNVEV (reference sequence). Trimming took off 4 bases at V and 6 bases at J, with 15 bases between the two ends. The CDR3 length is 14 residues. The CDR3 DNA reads TGTGCCAGCAGTTCCCCGGCAGGGAGACATGGCTACACCTTC. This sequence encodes CASSSPAGRHGYTF.

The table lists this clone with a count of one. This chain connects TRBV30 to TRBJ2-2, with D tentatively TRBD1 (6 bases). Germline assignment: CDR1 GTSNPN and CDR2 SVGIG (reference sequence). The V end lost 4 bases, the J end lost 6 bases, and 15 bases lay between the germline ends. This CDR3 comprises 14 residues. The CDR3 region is CAWTVGTRAGELFF. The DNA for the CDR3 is TGTGCCTGGACGGTCGGGACACGGGCCGGGGAGCTGTTTTTT.

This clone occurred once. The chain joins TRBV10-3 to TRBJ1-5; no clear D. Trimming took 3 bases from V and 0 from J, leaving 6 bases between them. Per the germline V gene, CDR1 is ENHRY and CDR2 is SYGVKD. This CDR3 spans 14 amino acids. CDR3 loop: CAISEGGSNQPQHF. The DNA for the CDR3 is TGTGCCATCAGTGAAGGCGGTAGCAATCAGCCCCAGCATTTT.

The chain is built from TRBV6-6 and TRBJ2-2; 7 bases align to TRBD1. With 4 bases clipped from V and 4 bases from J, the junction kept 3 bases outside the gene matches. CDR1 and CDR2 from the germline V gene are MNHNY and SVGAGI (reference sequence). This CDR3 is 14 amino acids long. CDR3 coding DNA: TGTGCCAGCAGTTGGGACAGACTCACCGGGGAGCTGTTTTTT. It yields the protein CASSWDRLTGELFF.

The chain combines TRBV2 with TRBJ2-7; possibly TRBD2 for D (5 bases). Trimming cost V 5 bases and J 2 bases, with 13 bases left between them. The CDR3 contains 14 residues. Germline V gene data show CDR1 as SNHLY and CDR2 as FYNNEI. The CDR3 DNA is TGTGCCAGCAGTCCCCGGCGGGTTACCTACGAGCAGTACTTC. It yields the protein CASSPRRVTYEQYF.

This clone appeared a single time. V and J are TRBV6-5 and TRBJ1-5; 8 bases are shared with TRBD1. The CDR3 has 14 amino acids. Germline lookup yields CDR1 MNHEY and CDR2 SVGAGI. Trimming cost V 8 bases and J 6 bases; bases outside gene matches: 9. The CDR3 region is CASGRDRGTQPQHF. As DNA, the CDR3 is TGTGCCAGCGGCAGAGACAGGGGAACTCAGCCCCAGCATTTT.

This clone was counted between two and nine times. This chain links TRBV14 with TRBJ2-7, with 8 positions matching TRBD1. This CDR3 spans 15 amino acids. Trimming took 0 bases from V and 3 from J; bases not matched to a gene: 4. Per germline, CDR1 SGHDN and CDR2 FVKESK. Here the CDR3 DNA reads TGTGCCAGCAGCCAAGATAAAGACAGGGGCTACGAGCAGTACTTC. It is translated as CASSQDKDRGYEQYF.

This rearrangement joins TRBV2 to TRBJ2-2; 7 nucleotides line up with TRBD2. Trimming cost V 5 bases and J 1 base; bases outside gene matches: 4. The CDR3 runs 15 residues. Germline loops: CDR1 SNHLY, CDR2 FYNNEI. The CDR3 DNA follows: TGTGCCAGCAGTATACGGGAGGTGAACACCGGGGAGCTGTTTTTT. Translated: CASSIREVNTGELFF.

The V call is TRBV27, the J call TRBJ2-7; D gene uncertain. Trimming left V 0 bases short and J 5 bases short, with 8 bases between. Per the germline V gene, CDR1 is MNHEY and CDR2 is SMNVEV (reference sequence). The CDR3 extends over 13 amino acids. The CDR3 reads CASSLSGDNEQYF. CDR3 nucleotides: TGTGCCAGCAGTTTATCGGGCGACAACGAGCAGTACTTC.

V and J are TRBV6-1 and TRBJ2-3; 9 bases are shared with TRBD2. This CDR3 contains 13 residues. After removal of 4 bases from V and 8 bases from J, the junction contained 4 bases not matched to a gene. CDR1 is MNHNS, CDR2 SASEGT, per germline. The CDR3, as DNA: TGTGCCAGCAGTGGGACTAGCGAGGGTACGCAGTATTTT. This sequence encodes CASSGTSEGTQYF.

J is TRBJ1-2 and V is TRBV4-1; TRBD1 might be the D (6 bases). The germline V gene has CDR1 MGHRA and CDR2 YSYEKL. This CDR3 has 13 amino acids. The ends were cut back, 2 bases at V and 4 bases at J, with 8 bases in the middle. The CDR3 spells CASSQTTGYGYTF. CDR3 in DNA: TGCGCCAGCAGCCAAACGACAGGCTATGGCTACACCTTC.

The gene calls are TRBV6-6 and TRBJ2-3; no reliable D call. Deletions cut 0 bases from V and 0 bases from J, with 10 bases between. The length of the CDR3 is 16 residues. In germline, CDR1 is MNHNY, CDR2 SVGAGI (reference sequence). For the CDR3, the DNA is TGTGCCAGCAGTTACTCGCTGGCGGCTAGCACAGATACGCAGTATTTT. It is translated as CASSYSLAASTDTQYF.

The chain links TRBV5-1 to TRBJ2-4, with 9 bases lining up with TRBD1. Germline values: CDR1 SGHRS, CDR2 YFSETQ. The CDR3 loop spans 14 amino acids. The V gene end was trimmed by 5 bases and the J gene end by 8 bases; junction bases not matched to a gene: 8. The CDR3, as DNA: TGCGCCAGCAGACCCGGGACAGGGACTGACATTCAGTACTTC. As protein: CASRPGTGTDIQYF.